This T cell receptor (beta chain) was obtained from a study of blood T cells in healthy people across ages. The wider study: With template switching, about one barcoded beta molecule was captured per two T cells. Study-level results: PBMCs left unsorted prevented a conclusive naive versus antigen-experienced comparison. More naive CD4+ cells and higher diversity were found in long-lived than in aged donors.

A sample-barcoded 5' primer and a J-beta primer mix were used in a second PCR of roughly 7 to 12 cycles. MiXCR was run by TCRdb on the 5' RACE reads, yielding one entry per CDR3 protein. This table has roughly 700,000 distinct CDR3 sequences, around a quarter appearing once. Germline trimming cut 6 bases from V and 5 bases from J; bases unmatched to any gene: 9. This CDR3 has 16 residues. The germline CDR1 and CDR2 sequences are MDHEN and SYDVKM. Points on this clonotype: Its target is unknown.

The same sample was also studied in work on T cells of mothers and their children.

This chain connects TRBV28 to TRBJ2-1; 11 positions agree with TRBD2. Sequenced input: blood. The sequence was obtained from a boy younger than 18 in good health. CDR3 nucleotide sequence: TGTGCCAGCAGCCCTACTAGCGGGAGAGGGGACAATGAGCAGTTCTTC. Its translation: CASSPTSGRGDNEQFF.